One sample yielded the 14 T cell receptor beta chains listed below, sequenced in a study of T-cell reconstitution after alpha-beta-depleted transplantation in children. Using unique molecular identifiers, the investigators prepared the TCRbeta library. MiXCR, applied by TCRdb to the PCR reads, yields one record per CDR3 protein. This sample yields a few hundred thousand distinct CDR3 sequences, of which approximately 10% are seen a single time; under 3% belongs to the top ten. The source material was PBMCs from the stem cell graft donor, sampled from the stem cell graft. These receptors were obtained from a human donor who donated a stem cell graft to a child with acute lymphoblastic leukemia.

Ten or more counts support this clonotype. V usage is TRBV5-1 and J usage is TRBJ2-3, with TRBD2 matching 8 bases. V was pared by 0 bases and J by 0 bases, with 3 bases of the junction left unmatched. Germline CDR1 is SGHRS and CDR2 is YFSETQ. CDR3 length equals 16 residues. CDR3 DNA sequence: TGCGCCAGCAGCTTGGAGGCTAGCGGGAGCACAGATACGCAGTATTTT. Its protein is CASSLEASGSTDTQYF.

The chain's CDR3 is CSARYPQGMPYEQYF. The CDR3 coding sequence is TGCAGTGCTAGATACCCCCAGGGGATGCCCTACGAGCAGTACTTC. The genes are TRBV20-1 and TRBJ2-7, with a possible D match to TRBD1 (6 bases). CDR1 and CDR2 from the germline V gene are DFQATT and SNEGSKA (reference sequence). CDR3 length: 15 amino acids. Trimming shortened V by 2 bases and J by 2 bases, and 16 bases separated the two germline ends.

This clonotype has just a few counts. J is TRBJ2-1 and V is TRBV18; 12 nucleotides align to TRBD2. The germline CDR1 and CDR2 sequences are KGHSH and LQKENI. The J segment lost 3 bases and the V segment lost 6 bases, leaving 6 bases of the junction unmatched. CDR3 size: 16 residues. The CDR3 spells CASSHPSGRGYNEQFF. The CDR3 nucleotides read TGTGCCAGCTCGCACCCTAGCGGGAGGGGCTACAATGAGCAGTTCTTC. Together with reference TRBV18 and TRBJ2-1, the CDR3 gives the full variable domain: NAGVMQNPRHLVRRRGQEARLRCSPMKGHSHVYWYRQLPEEGLKFMVYLQKENIIDESGMPKERFSAEFPKEGPSILRIQQVVRGDSAAYFCASSHPSGRGYNEQFFGPGTRLTVL.

This clonotype has more than one count but fewer than ten. J is TRBJ1-4 and V is TRBV15, with D possibly matching TRBD1 (5 bases). CDR3 size: 15 residues. V lost 7 bases and J 8 bases, leaving 20 bases between the germline ends. Germline loops: CDR1 LNHNV, CDR2 YYDKDF (reference sequence). The CDR3 coding sequence is TGTGCCACCACGTTTCCGGGGACTGCAGGGGAAAAACTGTTTTTT. This codes for CATTFPGTAGEKLFF.

The J gene is TRBJ2-2, the V gene TRBV20-1; 8 nucleotides align to TRBD2. Germline CDR1 and CDR2: DFQATT and SNEGSKA (reference sequence). CDR3 length equals 14 residues. J lost 6 bases, V lost 1 base, and 4 bases had no gene match. The CDR3 sequence is CSARGASGSGELFF. The CDR3 nucleotides are TGCAGTGCTAGAGGGGCTAGCGGGTCCGGGGAGCTGTTTTTT.

CDR3 loop: CASSQGTSGSEEDEQYF. CDR3 nucleotide sequence: TGTGCCAGCAGCCAAGGCACTAGCGGGAGTGAAGAGGACGAGCAGTACTTC. This chain uses TRBV4-2 with TRBJ2-7, with 11 positions matching TRBD2. The CDR3 has 17 residues. Germline loops: CDR1 LGHNA, CDR2 YNFKEQ. J gave up 5 bases and V 1 base, and 10 bases lay outside the gene matches.

In its sample, this clonotype was seen a few times. V and J are TRBV27 and TRBJ2-1, with 9 bases identical to TRBD2. The CDR3 covers 17 residues. The V gene's germline CDR1 is MNHEY and CDR2 SMNVEV (reference sequence). With 6 bases clipped from V and 2 bases from J, the junction kept 11 bases outside the gene matches. CDR3 coding DNA: TGTGCCAGCAGGGTGGGGGTAGCGGGAGTAACCTACAATGAGCAGTTCTTC. Translating gives CASRVGVAGVTYNEQFF.

The table lists this clonotype with a few counts. An end of the junction does not agree with germline; a read error may underlie this. This chain connects TRBV12-3 or TRBV12-4 to TRBJ2-1; 9 bases map to TRBD1. This CDR3 contains 13 residues. CDR3 in amino acids: CASSLAEQGARIF. CDR3 bases: TGTGCCAGCAGTTTGGCCGAACAGGGGGCGCGGATCTTC.

This chain links TRBV12-3 or TRBV12-4 with TRBJ1-1; 7 bases align to TRBD1. V shed 5 bases and J 1 base; nucleotides not matched to a gene: 4. The CDR3 is 14 residues long. CDR3: CASSTGQENTEAFF. The CDR3 nucleotides are TGTGCCAGCAGTACCGGACAGGAGAACACTGAAGCTTTCTTT.

In its sample, this clonotype was seen many times. This chain joins TRBV29-1 and TRBJ1-2; 9 bases fit TRBD1. Trimming at V came to 2 bases and at J to 5 bases, leaving 3 bases not matched to a gene. The CDR3 consists of 13 residues. Germline V CDR1 and CDR2: SQVTM, ANQGSEA. Written as DNA, the CDR3 is TGCAGCGTTGAAAAGGACAGGGGATATGGCTACACCTTC. Translating gives CSVEKDRGYGYTF. Combining the CDR3 with reference TRBV29-1 and TRBJ1-2 gives the whole variable domain SAVISQKPSRDICQRGTSLTIQCQVDSQVTMMFWYRQQPGQSLTLIATANQGSEATYESGFVIDKFPISRPNLTFSTLTVSNMSPEDSSIYLCSVEKDRGYGYTFGSGTRLTVV.

The J gene is TRBJ2-2, the V gene TRBV4-1; D may be TRBD2 (5 bases). Looked up from germline, CDR1 is MGHRA and CDR2 is YSYEKL. There are 17 residues in the CDR3. Trimming stripped 1 base from V and 3 bases from J, with 15 bases between. The CDR3 spells CASSQAFRLDYTGELFF. The CDR3 DNA follows: TGCGCCAGCAGCCAAGCGTTCCGACTGGACTACACCGGGGAGCTGTTTTTT.

This clonotype occurred many times. The gene calls are TRBV11-2 and TRBJ2-7, with a tentative D call TRBD1 (6 bases). This CDR3 spans 14 amino acids. Trimming removed 0 bases at V and 2 bases at J, with 8 bases between. Per the germline V gene, CDR1 is SGHAT and CDR2 is FQNNGV. The CDR3 region is CASSLERQAYEQYF. In nucleotides, the CDR3 is TGTGCCAGCAGCTTAGAACGACAGGCCTACGAGCAGTACTTC. Together with reference TRBV11-2 and TRBJ2-7, the CDR3 gives the full variable domain: EAGVAQSPRYKIIEKRQSVAFWCNPISGHATLYWYQQILGQGPKLLIQFQNNGVVDDSQLPKDRFSAERLKGVDSTLKIQPAKLEDSAVYLCASSLERQAYEQYFGPGTRLTVT.

This clonotype was detected a few times. The chain joins TRBV27 to TRBJ2-4; 9 bases agree with TRBD2. The CDR3 spans 15 residues. The junction had 6 bases not matched to a gene; V was cut back by 3 bases and J by 6 bases. Germline-derived CDR1 and CDR2 are MNHEY and SMNVEV (reference sequence). CDR3 nucleotide sequence: TGTGCCAGCAGTTTGCGGGGGGGCGCGATAAACATTCAGTACTTC. Encoded protein: CASSLRGGAINIQYF.

Concerning this clonotype itself: The CDR3 does not close with the conserved phenylalanine or tryptophan, likely indicating a read error. The chain links TRBV5-1 to TRBJ2-7; possibly TRBD1 or TRBD2 for D (5 bases each). Germline CDR1 is SGHRS and CDR2 is YFSETQ. This CDR3 contains 14 residues. V was clipped by 1 base and J by 5 bases, with 13 bases between them. The CDR3 DNA follows: TGCGCCAGCAGCTTGCATGGTAGGGGAGACGAGCAGTACTTG. Translation: CASSLHGRGDEQYL.